This T cell receptor beta chain comes out of a study of blood T cell repertoires in COVID-19. The V segment lost 7 bases and the J segment 5 bases; nucleotides outside the gene matches: 13. The germline gives CDR1 SGHAT, CDR2 FQDESV (reference sequence). CDR3 length: 16 residues. This clone has just one count. Original analysis: Estimates of nucleated cell counts were drawn from the amplification of reference gene primers. Sequencing was performed with immunoSEQ multiplex PCR; in TCRdb, only in-frame clones are kept and a portion is missing. The V and J calls and clone size were taken over from that table, and D and trimming were inferred from the DNA. The sample includes about 250,000 clones, about 84% of them seen just once.

The sequence came from a woman of 80 years or more with COVID-19, enrolled during active disease. This chain links TRBV11-1 with TRBJ1-1; 10 bases are shared with TRBD1. The specimen was peripheral blood. CDR3 sequence: CASTKSPGQGKTEAFF. The DNA for the CDR3 is TGTGCCAGCACAAAAAGCCCGGGACAGGGGAAAACTGAAGCTTTCTTT.